This TCR beta chain was obtained from a study of blood T cell repertoires in COVID-19. Study summary: Specimens from acute and convalescent COVID-19 originated in the United States, Italy and Spain. PBMCs, B-cell-depleted T cells, or T cells provided the cDNA or gDNA that made up the material.

Method: immunoSEQ multiplex PCR; TCRdb's copy keeps in-frame clones and lacks some. The table records over 90,000 clones, 86% of them present only once. The CDR3 spans 15 residues. Per the germline V gene, CDR1 is SNHLY and CDR2 is FYNNEI. With V trimmed by 6 bases and J by 2 bases, 7 bases remained unmatched. The table lists this clone with a count of one. The sequence derives from an elderly man with acute or convalescent COVID-19. The sample consisted of peripheral blood. The chain is built from TRBV2 and TRBJ2-3, with 8 bases matching TRBD1. In nucleotides, the CDR3 is TGTGCCAGCAGCCGGGACAGGACCTCCACAGATACGCAGTATTTT. Translating gives CASSRDRTSTDTQYF.